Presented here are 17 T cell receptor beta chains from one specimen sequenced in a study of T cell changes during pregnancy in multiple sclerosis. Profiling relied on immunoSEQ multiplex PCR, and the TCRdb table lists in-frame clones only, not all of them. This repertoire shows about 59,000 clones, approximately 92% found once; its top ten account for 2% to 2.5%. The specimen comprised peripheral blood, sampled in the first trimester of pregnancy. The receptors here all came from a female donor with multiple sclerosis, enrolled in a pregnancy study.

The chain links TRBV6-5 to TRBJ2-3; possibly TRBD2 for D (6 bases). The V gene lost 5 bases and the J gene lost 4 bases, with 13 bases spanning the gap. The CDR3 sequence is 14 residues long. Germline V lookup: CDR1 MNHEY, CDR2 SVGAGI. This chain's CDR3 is CASSDAAGSDTQYF. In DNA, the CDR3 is TGTGCCAGCAGTGACGCAGCGGGCTCAGATACGCAGTATTTT.

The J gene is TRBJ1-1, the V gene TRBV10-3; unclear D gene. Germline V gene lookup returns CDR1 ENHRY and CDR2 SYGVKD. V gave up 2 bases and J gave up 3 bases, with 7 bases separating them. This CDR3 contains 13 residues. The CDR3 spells CAISEEVYTEAFF. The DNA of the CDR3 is TGTGCCATCAGTGAGGAGGTATACACTGAAGCTTTCTTT.

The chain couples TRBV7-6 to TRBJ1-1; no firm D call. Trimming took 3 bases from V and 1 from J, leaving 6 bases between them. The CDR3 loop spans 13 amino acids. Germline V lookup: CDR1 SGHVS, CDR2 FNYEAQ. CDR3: CASSFDWNTEAFF. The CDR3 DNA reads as TGTGCCAGCAGCTTTGACTGGAACACTGAAGCTTTCTTT.

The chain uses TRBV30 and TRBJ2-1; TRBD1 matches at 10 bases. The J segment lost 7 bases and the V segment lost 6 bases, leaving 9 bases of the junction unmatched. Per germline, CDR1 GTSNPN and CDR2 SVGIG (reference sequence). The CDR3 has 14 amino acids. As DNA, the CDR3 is TGTGCCTGCCAAACGGGACAGGGGATGAATGAGCAGTTCTTC. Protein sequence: CACQTGQGMNEQFF. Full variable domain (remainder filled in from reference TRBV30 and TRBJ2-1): SQTIHQWPATLVQPVGSPLSLECTVEGTSNPNLYWYRQAAGRGLQLLFYSVGIGQISSEVPQNLSASRPQDRQFILSSKKLLLSDSGFYLCACQTGQGMNEQFFGPGTRLTVL.

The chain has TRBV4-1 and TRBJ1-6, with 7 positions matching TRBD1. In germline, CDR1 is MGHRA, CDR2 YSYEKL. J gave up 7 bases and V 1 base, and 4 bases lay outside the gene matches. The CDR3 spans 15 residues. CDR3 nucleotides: TGCGCCAGCAGCCAAGTCGGACAGGCCAATTCACCCCTCCACTTT. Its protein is CASSQVGQANSPLHF.

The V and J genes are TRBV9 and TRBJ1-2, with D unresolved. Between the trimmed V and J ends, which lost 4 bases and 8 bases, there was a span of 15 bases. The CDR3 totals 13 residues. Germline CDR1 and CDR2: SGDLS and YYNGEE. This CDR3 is CASSPVVGRGYTF. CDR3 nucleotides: TGTGCCAGCAGCCCGGTGGTCGGGAGGGGCTACACCTTC.

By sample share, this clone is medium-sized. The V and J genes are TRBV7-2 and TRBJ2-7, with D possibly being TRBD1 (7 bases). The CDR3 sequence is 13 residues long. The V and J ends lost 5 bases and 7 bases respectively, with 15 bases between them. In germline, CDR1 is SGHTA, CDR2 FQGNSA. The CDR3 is CASSPKTGREQYF. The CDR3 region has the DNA TGTGCCAGCAGCCCCAAGACAGGGAGGGAGCAGTACTTC.

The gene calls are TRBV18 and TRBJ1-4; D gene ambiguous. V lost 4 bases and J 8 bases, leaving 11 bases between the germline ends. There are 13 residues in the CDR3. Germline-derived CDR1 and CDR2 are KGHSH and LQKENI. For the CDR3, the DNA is TGTGCCAGCTCACAGACTAACGAGGAAAAACTGTTTTTT. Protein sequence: CASSQTNEEKLFF.

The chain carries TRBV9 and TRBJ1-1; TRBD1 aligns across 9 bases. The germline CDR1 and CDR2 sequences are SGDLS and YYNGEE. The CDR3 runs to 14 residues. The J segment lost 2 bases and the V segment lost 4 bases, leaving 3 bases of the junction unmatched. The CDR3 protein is CASSPTGGNTEAFF. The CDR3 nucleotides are TGTGCCAGCAGCCCTACAGGGGGCAACACTGAAGCTTTCTTT.

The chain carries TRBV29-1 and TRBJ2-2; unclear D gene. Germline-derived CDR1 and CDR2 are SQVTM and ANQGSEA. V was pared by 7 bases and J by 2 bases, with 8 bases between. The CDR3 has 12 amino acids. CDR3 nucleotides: TGCAGCGGAACAATAAACACCGGGGAGCTGTTTTTT. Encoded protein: CSGTINTGELFF.

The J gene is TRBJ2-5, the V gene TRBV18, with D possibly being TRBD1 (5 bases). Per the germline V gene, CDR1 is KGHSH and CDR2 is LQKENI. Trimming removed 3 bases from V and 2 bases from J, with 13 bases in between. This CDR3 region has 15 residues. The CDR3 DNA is TGTGCCAGCTCACCTGGGTGGGGCCAGCAAGAGACCCAGTACTTC. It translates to CASSPGWGQQETQYF.

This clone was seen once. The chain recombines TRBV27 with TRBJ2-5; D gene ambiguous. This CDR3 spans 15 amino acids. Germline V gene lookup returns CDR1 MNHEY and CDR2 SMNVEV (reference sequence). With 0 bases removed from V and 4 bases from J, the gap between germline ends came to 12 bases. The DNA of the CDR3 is TGTGCCAGCAGTTTATCAATTGCAGGTACAGAGACCCAGTACTTC. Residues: CASSLSIAGTETQYF.

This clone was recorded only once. CDR3 in DNA: TGTGCCAGCAGTTTCCATTGGTCTCAAGACCGGGACAGGGACTACGAGCAGTACTTC. Amino acid sequence: CASSFHWSQDRDRDYEQYF. J is TRBJ2-7 and V is TRBV27; 9 positions match TRBD1. V trimming: 3 bases; J trimming: 3 bases; junction bases outside the gene matches: 18. CDR3 length equals 19 residues. The germline V gene encodes CDR1 MNHEY and CDR2 SMNVEV (reference sequence).

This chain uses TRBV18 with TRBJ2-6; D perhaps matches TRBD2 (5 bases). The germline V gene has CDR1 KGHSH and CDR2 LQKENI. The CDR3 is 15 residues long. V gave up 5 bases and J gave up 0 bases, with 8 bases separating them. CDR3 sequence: CASSADFSGANVLTF. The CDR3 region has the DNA TGTGCCAGCTCAGCGGACTTCTCTGGGGCCAACGTCCTGACTTTC.

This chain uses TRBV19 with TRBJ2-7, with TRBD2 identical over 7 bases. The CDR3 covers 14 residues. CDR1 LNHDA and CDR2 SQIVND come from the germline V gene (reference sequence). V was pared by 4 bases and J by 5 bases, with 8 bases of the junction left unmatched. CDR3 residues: CASSTLREGNEQYF. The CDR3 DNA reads TGTGCCAGTAGTACCCTTAGGGAGGGGAACGAGCAGTACTTC.

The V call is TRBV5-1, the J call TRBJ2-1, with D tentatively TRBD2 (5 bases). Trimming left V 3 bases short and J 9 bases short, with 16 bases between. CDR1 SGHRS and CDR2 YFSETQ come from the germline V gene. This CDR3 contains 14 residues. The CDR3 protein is CASSSTISIGEQFF. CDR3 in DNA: TGCGCCAGCAGCTCGACTATTTCAATTGGTGAGCAGTTCTTC.

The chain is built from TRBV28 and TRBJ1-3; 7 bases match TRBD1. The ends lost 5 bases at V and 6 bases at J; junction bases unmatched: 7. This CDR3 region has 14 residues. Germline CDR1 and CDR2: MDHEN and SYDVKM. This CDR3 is CASSEGQSLNTIYF. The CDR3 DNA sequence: TGTGCCAGCAGTGAGGGACAGAGTCTAAACACCATATATTTT.